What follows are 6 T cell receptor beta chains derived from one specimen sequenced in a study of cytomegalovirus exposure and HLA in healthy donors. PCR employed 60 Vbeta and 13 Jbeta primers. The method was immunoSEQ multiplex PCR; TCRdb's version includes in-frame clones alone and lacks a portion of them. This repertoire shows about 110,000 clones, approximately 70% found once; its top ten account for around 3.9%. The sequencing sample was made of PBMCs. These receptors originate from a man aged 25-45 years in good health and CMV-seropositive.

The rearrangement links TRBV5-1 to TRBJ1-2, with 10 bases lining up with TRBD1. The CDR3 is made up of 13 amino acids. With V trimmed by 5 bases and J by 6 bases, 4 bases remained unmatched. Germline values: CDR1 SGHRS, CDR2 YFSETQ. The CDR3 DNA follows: TGCGCCAGCAGGTTGACAGGGGGCGATGGCTACACCTTC. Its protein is CASRLTGGDGYTF.

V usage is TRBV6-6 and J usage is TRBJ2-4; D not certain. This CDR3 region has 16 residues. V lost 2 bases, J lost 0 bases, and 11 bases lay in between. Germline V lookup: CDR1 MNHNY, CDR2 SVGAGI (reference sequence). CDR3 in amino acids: CASSYTVQLAKNIQYF. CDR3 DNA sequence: TGTGCCAGCAGTTACACAGTCCAACTAGCCAAAAACATTCAGTACTTC.

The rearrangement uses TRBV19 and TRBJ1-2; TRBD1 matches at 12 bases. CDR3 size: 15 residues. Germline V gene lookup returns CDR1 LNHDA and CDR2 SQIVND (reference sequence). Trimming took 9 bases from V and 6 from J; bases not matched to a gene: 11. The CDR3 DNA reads TGTGCCAGCAAGCTCGGGGACAGGGGGCTAGATGGCTACACCTTC. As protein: CASKLGDRGLDGYTF. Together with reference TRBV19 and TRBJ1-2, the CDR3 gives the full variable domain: DGGITQSPKYLFRKEGQNVTLSCEQNLNHDAMYWYRQDPGQGLRLIYYSQIVNDFQKGDIAEGYSVSREKKESFPLTVTSAQKNPTAFYLCASKLGDRGLDGYTFGSGTRLTVV.

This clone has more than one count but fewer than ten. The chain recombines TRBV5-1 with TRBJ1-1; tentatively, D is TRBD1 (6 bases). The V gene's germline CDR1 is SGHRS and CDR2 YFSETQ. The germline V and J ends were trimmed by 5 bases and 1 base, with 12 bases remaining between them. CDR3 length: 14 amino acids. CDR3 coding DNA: TGCGCCAGCAGTTCGGACAGCGCGAACACTGAAGCTTTCTTT. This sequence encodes CASSSDSANTEAFF.

The CDR3 coding sequence is TGTGCCAGCAGCCCCCCCCCACAGAGCCGCTCTGGGGCCAACGTCCTGACTTTC. Translating it yields CASSPPPQSRSGANVLTF. The V call is TRBV7-3, the J call TRBJ2-6; D is ambiguous. The germline CDR1 and CDR2 sequences are SGHTA and FQGTGA. Trimming shortened V by 5 bases and J by 0 bases, and 17 bases separated the two germline ends. The CDR3 covers 18 residues.

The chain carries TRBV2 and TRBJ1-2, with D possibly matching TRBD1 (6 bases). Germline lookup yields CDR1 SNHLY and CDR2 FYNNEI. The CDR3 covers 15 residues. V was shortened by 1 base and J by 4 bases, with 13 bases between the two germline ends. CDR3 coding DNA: TGTGCCAGCAGTGAAGAATCAGGACAGTTCTATGGCTACACCTTC. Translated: CASSEESGQFYGYTF.